The 10 T cell receptor beta chains below all came from one sample that was sequenced in a study of identifying expanded T cells in peripheral blood. The repertoire was sequenced with immunoSEQ multiplex PCR; TCRdb's copy has only in-frame clones and lacks some. This table holds tens of thousands of clones, around 83% found once. Sequenced input: blood. The receptors come from a person aged 18 to 75 in good health.

The rearrangement joins TRBV10-1 to TRBJ2-6, with 7 positions matching TRBD1. CDR1 WNHNN and CDR2 SYGVQD come from the germline V gene (reference sequence). The CDR3 is 21 residues long. V gave up 7 bases and J gave up 2 bases; unmatched junction bases: 23. This CDR3 reads CASTCPIIGTERITGANVLTF. The CDR3 nucleotides read TGCGCCAGCACATGTCCCATTATAGGGACAGAGAGAATCACTGGGGCCAACGTCCTGACTTTC.

This chain links TRBV11-2 with TRBJ1-6, with D unresolved. V was shortened by 1 base and J by 12 bases, with 7 bases between the two germline ends. The CDR3 sequence is 12 residues long. In germline, CDR1 is SGHAT, CDR2 FQNNGV. This CDR3 reads CASSLVAGPLHF. DNA for the CDR3: TGTGCCAGCAGCTTAGTAGCAGGACCCCTCCACTTT.

The chain uses TRBV5-5 and TRBJ1-2; 9 nucleotides match TRBD1. The V gene end was trimmed by 2 bases and the J gene end by 3 bases; junction bases not matched to a gene: 11. The CDR3 is made up of 17 amino acids. The V gene's germline CDR1 is SGHKS and CDR2 YYEKEE (reference sequence). The chain's CDR3 is CASSLVWGQGMYYGYTF. CDR3 coding DNA: TGTGCCAGCAGCTTAGTGTGGGGACAGGGAATGTACTATGGCTACACCTTC.

The chain links TRBV7-9 to TRBJ1-1, with D maybe TRBD1 (6 bases). With 8 bases removed from V and 9 bases from J, the gap between germline ends came to 13 bases. The CDR3 sequence is 11 residues long. Germline-derived CDR1 and CDR2 are SEHNR and FQNEAQ (reference sequence). In DNA, the CDR3 is TGTGCCAGCTTCCGGGGGCCTAAAGCTTTCTTT. It codes for CASFRGPKAFF.

This chain uses TRBV11-3 with TRBJ2-3, with D perhaps TRBD2 (5 bases). V lost 5 bases, J lost 2 bases, and 14 bases lay in between. CDR1 SGHNT and CDR2 YENEEA come from the germline V gene. This CDR3 has 15 residues. The CDR3 loop is CASSLSGAYTDTQYF. For the CDR3, the DNA is TGTGCCAGCAGCCTCAGCGGAGCGTACACAGATACGCAGTATTTT. The variable domain in full, with the rest retrieved from reference TRBV11-3 and TRBJ2-3, is EAGVVQSPRYKIIEKKQPVAFWCNPISGHNTLYWYLQNLGQGPELLIRYENEEAVDDSQLPKDRFSAERLKGVDSTLKIQPAELGDSAVYLCASSLSGAYTDTQYFGPGTRLTVL.

This chain joins TRBV6-6 and TRBJ1-6; 9 bases are shared with TRBD1. There are 15 residues in the CDR3. V was clipped by 7 bases and J by 10 bases; unmatched bases: 11. Germline loops: CDR1 MNHNY, CDR2 SVGAGI (reference sequence). Here the CDR3 reads CASTSGTGIGSPLHF. The CDR3 coding sequence is TGTGCCAGCACCTCCGGGACAGGGATAGGATCACCCCTCCACTTT.

The chain uses TRBV5-1 and TRBJ1-2, with 12 positions matching TRBD1. Trimming took 4 bases from V and 5 from J; bases not matched to a gene: 12. Germline assignment: CDR1 SGHRS and CDR2 YFSETQ. The CDR3 is 17 residues long. CDR3 in DNA: TGCGCCAGCAGCGCCGGGACAGGGGGCGTGTTGAAGTATGGCTACACCTTC. The encoded protein is CASSAGTGGVLKYGYTF.

This chain links TRBV7-3 with TRBJ1-6, with TRBD1 as a possible D gene (6 bases). CDR3 size: 14 residues. Deletions cut 5 bases from V and 5 bases from J, with 10 bases between. In germline, CDR1 is SGHTA, CDR2 FQGTGA. The CDR3 is CASSQGTNNSPLHF. Written as DNA, the CDR3 is TGTGCCAGCAGCCAGGGGACTAATAATTCACCCCTCCACTTT.

J is TRBJ1-1 and V is TRBV11-2; possibly TRBD1 for D (5 bases). The length of the CDR3 is 14 residues. Germline assignment: CDR1 SGHAT and CDR2 FQNNGV. The V end was cut by 3 bases, the J end by 5 bases, with 13 bases between. CDR3 region: CASSLGQGGTEAFF. Written as DNA, the CDR3 is TGTGCCAGCAGCTTGGGCCAGGGAGGGACTGAAGCTTTCTTT.

The V gene is TRBV27, the J gene TRBJ1-6, with 10 bases that match TRBD1. Germline V lookup: CDR1 MNHEY, CDR2 SMNVEV (reference sequence). The V and J ends lost 6 bases and 7 bases, in that order; junction bases with no gene match: 3. This CDR3 contains 14 residues. The CDR3 sequence is CASRPGQGNSPLHF. The CDR3 DNA reads as TGTGCCAGCAGACCGGGACAGGGGAATTCACCCCTCCACTTT.